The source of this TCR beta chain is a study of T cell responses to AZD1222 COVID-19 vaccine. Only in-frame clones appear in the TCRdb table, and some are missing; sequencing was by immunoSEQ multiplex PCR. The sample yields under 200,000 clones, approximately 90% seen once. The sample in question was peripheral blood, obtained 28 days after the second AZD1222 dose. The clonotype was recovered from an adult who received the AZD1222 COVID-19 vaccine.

Written as DNA, the CDR3 is TGTGCCTGGAGGAAGAGATCGAACACCGGGGAGCTGTTTTTT. Its translation: CAWRKRSNTGELFF. The rearrangement uses TRBV30 and TRBJ2-2; D is undetermined. The CDR3 loop spans 14 amino acids. V lost 3 bases, J lost 0 bases, and 8 bases lay in between. Looked up from germline, CDR1 is GTSNPN and CDR2 is SVGIG (reference sequence).